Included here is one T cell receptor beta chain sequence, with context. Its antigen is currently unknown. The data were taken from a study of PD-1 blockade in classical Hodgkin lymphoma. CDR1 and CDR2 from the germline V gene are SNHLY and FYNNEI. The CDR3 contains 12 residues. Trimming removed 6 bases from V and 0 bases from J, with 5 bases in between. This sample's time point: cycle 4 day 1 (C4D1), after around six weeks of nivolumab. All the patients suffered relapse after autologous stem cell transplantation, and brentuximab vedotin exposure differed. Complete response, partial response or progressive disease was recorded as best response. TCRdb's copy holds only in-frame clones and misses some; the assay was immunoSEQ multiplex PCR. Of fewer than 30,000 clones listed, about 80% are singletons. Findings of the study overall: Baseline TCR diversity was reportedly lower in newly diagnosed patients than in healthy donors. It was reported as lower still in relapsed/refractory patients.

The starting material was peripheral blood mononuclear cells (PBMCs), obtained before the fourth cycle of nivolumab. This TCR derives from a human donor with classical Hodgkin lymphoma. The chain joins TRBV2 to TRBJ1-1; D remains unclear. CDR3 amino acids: CASSWVNTEAFF. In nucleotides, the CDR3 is TGTGCCAGCAGCTGGGTGAACACTGAAGCTTTCTTT.